The clone carrying this T cell receptor beta chain has just a few counts. The data are from a study of blood T cells in healthy people across ages. It was with a sample-barcoded 5' primer and a J-beta primer mix that a second PCR of roughly 6 to 11 cycles was run. TCRdb processed the 5' RACE reads anew with MiXCR; each CDR3 protein has one entry. This sample has about 1 million distinct CDR3 sequences; under 55% occur once, and the top ten carry around 18%. Sequencing input: blood. The receptor was derived from an older woman in good health.

DNA of the CDR3: TGTGCCAGCCGGGGAGGCCCGAGCTCCTACGAGCAGTACTTC. Translated: CASRGGPSSYEQYF. The V call is TRBV12-3 or TRBV12-4, the J call TRBJ2-7; possibly TRBD2 for D (6 bases). Trimming took 8 bases from V and 0 from J, leaving 14 bases between them. The CDR3 sequence is 14 residues long.